This is a list of T cell receptor beta chains from one sample in a study of blood T cell repertoires in COVID-19. Clones were read by immunoSEQ multiplex PCR, and TCRdb kept only the in-frame ones, dropping some. The top ten hold about 6% of the sample, which has about 190,000 clones, over 80% seen once. Specimen: peripheral blood. These receptors originate from a middle-aged woman with acute or convalescent COVID-19. Each CDR3 is given with its conserved first and last residue. Each record gives: V gene, J gene, CDR3 length, D gene, clone size, CDR3 DNA, CDR3 protein. The D gene is left open where the match is weak. Part of the rows lack a size; the others show once, few, many or a class for expanded clones.

>TRBV6-6|TRBJ2-3|16|TRBD2|NA
TGTGCCAGCACTATAATAGCGGGGTCACTGGGAGATACGCAGTATTTT
CASTIIAGSLGDTQYF
>TRBV5-4|TRBJ2-5|10|NA|NA
TGTGCCACCCTGGGGGGGACCCAGTACTTC
CATLGGTQYF
>TRBV7-2|TRBJ2-3|14|NA|once
TGTGCCAGCAGCTTATCCCGGGGCACAGATACGCAGTATTTT
CASSLSRGTDTQYF
>TRBV11-2|TRBJ2-2|16|TRBD2|once
TGTGCCAGCAGCCCCTCTAGCGGGCAAAACACCGGGGAGCTGTTTTTT
CASSPSSGQNTGELFF
>TRBV3-1/TRBV3-2|TRBJ2-7|15|NA|NA
TGTGCCAGCAGCCTGTCGAGGCTCGGTCGCTACGAGCAGTACTTC
CASSLSRLGRYEQYF
>TRBV19|TRBJ1-4|14|TRBD1|NA
TGTGCCAGCGAAACAGGGGGAGGGGGTGAAAAACTGTTTTTT
CASETGGGGEKLFF
>TRBV11-2|TRBJ1-6|14|NA|NA
TGTGCCAGCAGACCCGGGTCTTTTAATTCACCCCTCCACTTT
CASRPGSFNSPLHF
>TRBV5-1|TRBJ2-2|15|TRBD2|once
TGCGCCAGCCTCCGGGACCCGGGACTATCCGGGGAGCTGTTTTTT
CASLRDPGLSGELFF
>TRBV7-2|TRBJ2-3|17|TRBD2|NA
TGTGCCAGCAGCCGCCCAGACTGGGAGGGGATCACAGATACGCAGTATTTT
CASSRPDWEGITDTQYF
>TRBV24-1|TRBJ2-3|17|TRBD2|NA
TGTGCCACCAGTGAGTCGAGCGGGAGGGCCAGGGAAGATACGCAGTATTTT
CATSESSGRAREDTQYF
>TRBV28|TRBJ2-7|13|NA|NA
TGTGCCAGCATAGCCGGAGGCTTCTACGAGCAGTACTTC
CASIAGGFYEQYF
>TRBV5-1|TRBJ1-1|13|NA|NA
TGCGCCAGCAGCTTGGCCGGGAGGTCTGAAGCTTTCTTT
CASSLAGRSEAFF
>TRBV5-6|TRBJ2-2|15|TRBD1|NA
TGTGCCAGCAGCGTAGGGACAGGGGACACCGGGGAGCTGTTTTTT
CASSVGTGDTGELFF
>TRBV5-5|TRBJ2-3|16|NA|NA
TGTGCCAGCAGCTTGGTCCAGGGAGGTAAACGAGATACGCAGTATTTT
CASSLVQGGKRDTQYF
>TRBV24-1|TRBJ2-1|13|TRBD2|once
TGTGCCACCAGTGGTCCAGCGGGAACTGAGCAGTTCTTC
CATSGPAGTEQFF
>TRBV9|TRBJ1-6|13|NA|NA
TGTGCCAGCAGCGGGCAGGCCAATTCACCCCTCCACTTT
CASSGQANSPLHF
>TRBV3-1/TRBV3-2|TRBJ2-7|14|TRBD2|NA
TGTGCCAGCAGCCAAGGCGGGGGGGTTAACGAGCAGTACTTC
CASSQGGGVNEQYF
>TRBV12-5|TRBJ2-3|13|TRBD2|NA
TGTGCTAGTGGTACTAGCGCCCCAGATACGCAGTATTTT
CASGTSAPDTQYF
>TRBV6-1|TRBJ1-5|18|TRBD1|NA
TGTGCCAGCAGTGAATTTGGACAGGACCCCTATAGCAATCAGCCCCAGCATTTT
CASSEFGQDPYSNQPQHF
>TRBV9|TRBJ2-2|15|NA|NA
TGTGCCAGCAGCGTAAAAGGGGTCTTGTCCGGGGAGCTGTTTTTT
CASSVKGVLSGELFF
>TRBV5-4|TRBJ2-7|14|NA|NA
TGTGCCAGCAGCCCCCGGGACACCACCTACGAGCAGTACTTC
CASSPRDTTYEQYF
>TRBV6-5|TRBJ2-7|15|TRBD1|NA
TGTGCCAGCAGTTACTCCGGGACAGGGTTCTACGAGCAGTACTTC
CASSYSGTGFYEQYF
>TRBV4-2|TRBJ2-1|16|TRBD2|NA
TGTGCCAGCAGCCAAGTACAGACTAGCGGGAGGTATGAGCAGTTCTTC
CASSQVQTSGRYEQFF
>TRBV6-1|TRBJ2-1|15|NA|NA
TGTGCCAGCAGTCCCCACGACGGAGATTACAATGAGCAGTTCTTC
CASSPHDGDYNEQFF
>TRBV28|TRBJ1-5|17|NA|NA
TGTGCCAGCAGTTTTCCACCTTTTGGCAGGGTGGATCAGCCCCAGCATTTT
CASSFPPFGRVDQPQHF
>TRBV27|TRBJ2-6|17|TRBD1|NA
TGTGCCAGCAGTTTATACGGGACAGGGTATGGGGCCAACGTCCTGACTTTC
CASSLYGTGYGANVLTF
>TRBV5-1|TRBJ1-2|14|NA|NA
TGCGCCAGCAGCCAAGGCGCGGAGAACTATGGCTACACCTTC
CASSQGAENYGYTF
>TRBV4-2|TRBJ1-6|16|NA|NA
TGTGCCAGCAGCCAAGAAATAAGGGGTTTTCCGCCACCCCTCCACTTT
CASSQEIRGFPPPLHF
>TRBV6-5|TRBJ1-4|13|TRBD1|NA
TGTGCCAGCAAAAGGGGGCTGGGTGAAAAACTGTTTTTT
CASKRGLGEKLFF
>TRBV6-2/TRBV6-3|TRBJ2-2|15|TRBD2|NA
TGTGCCAGCAGTTACAGGGCGGGAGCGAACGGGGAGCTGTTTTTT
CASSYRAGANGELFF
>TRBV28|TRBJ1-5|15|TRBD1|once
TGTGCCAGCAGTCCCCTCGGGACAGGCCATCAGCCCCAGCATTTT
CASSPLGTGHQPQHF
>TRBV28|TRBJ2-1|14|NA|NA
TGTGCCAGCAGTCCCCTCCCTAACGCGAATGAGCAGTTCTTC
CASSPLPNANEQFF
>TRBV13|TRBJ2-1|13|NA|NA
TGTGCCAGCAGCTCGAGGTCGCCAAATGAGCAGTTCTTC
CASSSRSPNEQFF
>TRBV19|TRBJ2-2|18|TRBD1|few
TGTGCCAGTACCTCTCGGAGTCCGGGACAGGGGTCGACCGGGGAGCTGTTTTTT
CASTSRSPGQGSTGELFF
>TRBV3-1/TRBV3-2|TRBJ2-7|11|NA|NA
TGTGCCAGCAGCCAAGGAGGGGAGCAGTACTTC
CASSQGGEQYF
>TRBV19|TRBJ1-3|13|NA|NA
TGTGCCAGTAGCCTTGACTTCGGAAACACCATATATTTT
CASSLDFGNTIYF
>TRBV18|TRBJ1-1|14|NA|NA
TGTGCCAGCTCATCGGGACACATGAACACTGAAGCTTTCTTT
CASSSGHMNTEAFF